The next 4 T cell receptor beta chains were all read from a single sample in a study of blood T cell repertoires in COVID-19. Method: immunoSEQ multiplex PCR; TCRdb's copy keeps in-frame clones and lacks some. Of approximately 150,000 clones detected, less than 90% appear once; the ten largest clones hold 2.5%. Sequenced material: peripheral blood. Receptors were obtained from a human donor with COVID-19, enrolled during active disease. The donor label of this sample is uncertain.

The CDR3 nucleotides are TGTGCCACCAGTGCCCAGGGACAGCCCCAGCATTTT. Translation gives CATSAQGQPQHF. The J gene is TRBJ1-5, the V gene TRBV24-1, with D perhaps matching TRBD1 (5 bases). This CDR3 is built from 12 residues. The V end was cut by 5 bases, the J end by 7 bases, with 8 bases between. The V gene's germline CDR1 is KGHDR and CDR2 SFDVKD.

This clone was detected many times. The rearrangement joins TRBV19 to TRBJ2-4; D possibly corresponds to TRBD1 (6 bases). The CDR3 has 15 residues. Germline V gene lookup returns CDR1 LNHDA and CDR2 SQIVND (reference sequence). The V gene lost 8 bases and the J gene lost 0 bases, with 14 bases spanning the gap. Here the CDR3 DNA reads TGTGCCAGTCCTCTGGACAGCATAGCCAAAAACATTCAGTACTTC. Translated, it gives CASPLDSIAKNIQYF.

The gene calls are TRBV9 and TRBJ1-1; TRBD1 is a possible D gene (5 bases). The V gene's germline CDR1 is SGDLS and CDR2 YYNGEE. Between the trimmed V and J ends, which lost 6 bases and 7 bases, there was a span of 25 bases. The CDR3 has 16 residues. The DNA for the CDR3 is TGTGCCAGCACCCCTTGGCGGGACTGGGATGAAGGTGAAGCTTTCTTT. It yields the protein CASTPWRDWDEGEAFF.

The CDR3 bases are TGTGCCAGCAGCTTTCAGGGACAGGAGAATTCACCCCTCCACTTT. Amino acid sequence: CASSFQGQENSPLHF. The gene calls are TRBV7-8 and TRBJ1-6; the match to TRBD1 covers 8 bases. From germline, CDR1 is SGHVS and CDR2 FQNEAQ. The CDR3 spans 15 residues. The J segment lost 7 bases and the V segment lost 3 bases, leaving 5 bases of the junction unmatched.